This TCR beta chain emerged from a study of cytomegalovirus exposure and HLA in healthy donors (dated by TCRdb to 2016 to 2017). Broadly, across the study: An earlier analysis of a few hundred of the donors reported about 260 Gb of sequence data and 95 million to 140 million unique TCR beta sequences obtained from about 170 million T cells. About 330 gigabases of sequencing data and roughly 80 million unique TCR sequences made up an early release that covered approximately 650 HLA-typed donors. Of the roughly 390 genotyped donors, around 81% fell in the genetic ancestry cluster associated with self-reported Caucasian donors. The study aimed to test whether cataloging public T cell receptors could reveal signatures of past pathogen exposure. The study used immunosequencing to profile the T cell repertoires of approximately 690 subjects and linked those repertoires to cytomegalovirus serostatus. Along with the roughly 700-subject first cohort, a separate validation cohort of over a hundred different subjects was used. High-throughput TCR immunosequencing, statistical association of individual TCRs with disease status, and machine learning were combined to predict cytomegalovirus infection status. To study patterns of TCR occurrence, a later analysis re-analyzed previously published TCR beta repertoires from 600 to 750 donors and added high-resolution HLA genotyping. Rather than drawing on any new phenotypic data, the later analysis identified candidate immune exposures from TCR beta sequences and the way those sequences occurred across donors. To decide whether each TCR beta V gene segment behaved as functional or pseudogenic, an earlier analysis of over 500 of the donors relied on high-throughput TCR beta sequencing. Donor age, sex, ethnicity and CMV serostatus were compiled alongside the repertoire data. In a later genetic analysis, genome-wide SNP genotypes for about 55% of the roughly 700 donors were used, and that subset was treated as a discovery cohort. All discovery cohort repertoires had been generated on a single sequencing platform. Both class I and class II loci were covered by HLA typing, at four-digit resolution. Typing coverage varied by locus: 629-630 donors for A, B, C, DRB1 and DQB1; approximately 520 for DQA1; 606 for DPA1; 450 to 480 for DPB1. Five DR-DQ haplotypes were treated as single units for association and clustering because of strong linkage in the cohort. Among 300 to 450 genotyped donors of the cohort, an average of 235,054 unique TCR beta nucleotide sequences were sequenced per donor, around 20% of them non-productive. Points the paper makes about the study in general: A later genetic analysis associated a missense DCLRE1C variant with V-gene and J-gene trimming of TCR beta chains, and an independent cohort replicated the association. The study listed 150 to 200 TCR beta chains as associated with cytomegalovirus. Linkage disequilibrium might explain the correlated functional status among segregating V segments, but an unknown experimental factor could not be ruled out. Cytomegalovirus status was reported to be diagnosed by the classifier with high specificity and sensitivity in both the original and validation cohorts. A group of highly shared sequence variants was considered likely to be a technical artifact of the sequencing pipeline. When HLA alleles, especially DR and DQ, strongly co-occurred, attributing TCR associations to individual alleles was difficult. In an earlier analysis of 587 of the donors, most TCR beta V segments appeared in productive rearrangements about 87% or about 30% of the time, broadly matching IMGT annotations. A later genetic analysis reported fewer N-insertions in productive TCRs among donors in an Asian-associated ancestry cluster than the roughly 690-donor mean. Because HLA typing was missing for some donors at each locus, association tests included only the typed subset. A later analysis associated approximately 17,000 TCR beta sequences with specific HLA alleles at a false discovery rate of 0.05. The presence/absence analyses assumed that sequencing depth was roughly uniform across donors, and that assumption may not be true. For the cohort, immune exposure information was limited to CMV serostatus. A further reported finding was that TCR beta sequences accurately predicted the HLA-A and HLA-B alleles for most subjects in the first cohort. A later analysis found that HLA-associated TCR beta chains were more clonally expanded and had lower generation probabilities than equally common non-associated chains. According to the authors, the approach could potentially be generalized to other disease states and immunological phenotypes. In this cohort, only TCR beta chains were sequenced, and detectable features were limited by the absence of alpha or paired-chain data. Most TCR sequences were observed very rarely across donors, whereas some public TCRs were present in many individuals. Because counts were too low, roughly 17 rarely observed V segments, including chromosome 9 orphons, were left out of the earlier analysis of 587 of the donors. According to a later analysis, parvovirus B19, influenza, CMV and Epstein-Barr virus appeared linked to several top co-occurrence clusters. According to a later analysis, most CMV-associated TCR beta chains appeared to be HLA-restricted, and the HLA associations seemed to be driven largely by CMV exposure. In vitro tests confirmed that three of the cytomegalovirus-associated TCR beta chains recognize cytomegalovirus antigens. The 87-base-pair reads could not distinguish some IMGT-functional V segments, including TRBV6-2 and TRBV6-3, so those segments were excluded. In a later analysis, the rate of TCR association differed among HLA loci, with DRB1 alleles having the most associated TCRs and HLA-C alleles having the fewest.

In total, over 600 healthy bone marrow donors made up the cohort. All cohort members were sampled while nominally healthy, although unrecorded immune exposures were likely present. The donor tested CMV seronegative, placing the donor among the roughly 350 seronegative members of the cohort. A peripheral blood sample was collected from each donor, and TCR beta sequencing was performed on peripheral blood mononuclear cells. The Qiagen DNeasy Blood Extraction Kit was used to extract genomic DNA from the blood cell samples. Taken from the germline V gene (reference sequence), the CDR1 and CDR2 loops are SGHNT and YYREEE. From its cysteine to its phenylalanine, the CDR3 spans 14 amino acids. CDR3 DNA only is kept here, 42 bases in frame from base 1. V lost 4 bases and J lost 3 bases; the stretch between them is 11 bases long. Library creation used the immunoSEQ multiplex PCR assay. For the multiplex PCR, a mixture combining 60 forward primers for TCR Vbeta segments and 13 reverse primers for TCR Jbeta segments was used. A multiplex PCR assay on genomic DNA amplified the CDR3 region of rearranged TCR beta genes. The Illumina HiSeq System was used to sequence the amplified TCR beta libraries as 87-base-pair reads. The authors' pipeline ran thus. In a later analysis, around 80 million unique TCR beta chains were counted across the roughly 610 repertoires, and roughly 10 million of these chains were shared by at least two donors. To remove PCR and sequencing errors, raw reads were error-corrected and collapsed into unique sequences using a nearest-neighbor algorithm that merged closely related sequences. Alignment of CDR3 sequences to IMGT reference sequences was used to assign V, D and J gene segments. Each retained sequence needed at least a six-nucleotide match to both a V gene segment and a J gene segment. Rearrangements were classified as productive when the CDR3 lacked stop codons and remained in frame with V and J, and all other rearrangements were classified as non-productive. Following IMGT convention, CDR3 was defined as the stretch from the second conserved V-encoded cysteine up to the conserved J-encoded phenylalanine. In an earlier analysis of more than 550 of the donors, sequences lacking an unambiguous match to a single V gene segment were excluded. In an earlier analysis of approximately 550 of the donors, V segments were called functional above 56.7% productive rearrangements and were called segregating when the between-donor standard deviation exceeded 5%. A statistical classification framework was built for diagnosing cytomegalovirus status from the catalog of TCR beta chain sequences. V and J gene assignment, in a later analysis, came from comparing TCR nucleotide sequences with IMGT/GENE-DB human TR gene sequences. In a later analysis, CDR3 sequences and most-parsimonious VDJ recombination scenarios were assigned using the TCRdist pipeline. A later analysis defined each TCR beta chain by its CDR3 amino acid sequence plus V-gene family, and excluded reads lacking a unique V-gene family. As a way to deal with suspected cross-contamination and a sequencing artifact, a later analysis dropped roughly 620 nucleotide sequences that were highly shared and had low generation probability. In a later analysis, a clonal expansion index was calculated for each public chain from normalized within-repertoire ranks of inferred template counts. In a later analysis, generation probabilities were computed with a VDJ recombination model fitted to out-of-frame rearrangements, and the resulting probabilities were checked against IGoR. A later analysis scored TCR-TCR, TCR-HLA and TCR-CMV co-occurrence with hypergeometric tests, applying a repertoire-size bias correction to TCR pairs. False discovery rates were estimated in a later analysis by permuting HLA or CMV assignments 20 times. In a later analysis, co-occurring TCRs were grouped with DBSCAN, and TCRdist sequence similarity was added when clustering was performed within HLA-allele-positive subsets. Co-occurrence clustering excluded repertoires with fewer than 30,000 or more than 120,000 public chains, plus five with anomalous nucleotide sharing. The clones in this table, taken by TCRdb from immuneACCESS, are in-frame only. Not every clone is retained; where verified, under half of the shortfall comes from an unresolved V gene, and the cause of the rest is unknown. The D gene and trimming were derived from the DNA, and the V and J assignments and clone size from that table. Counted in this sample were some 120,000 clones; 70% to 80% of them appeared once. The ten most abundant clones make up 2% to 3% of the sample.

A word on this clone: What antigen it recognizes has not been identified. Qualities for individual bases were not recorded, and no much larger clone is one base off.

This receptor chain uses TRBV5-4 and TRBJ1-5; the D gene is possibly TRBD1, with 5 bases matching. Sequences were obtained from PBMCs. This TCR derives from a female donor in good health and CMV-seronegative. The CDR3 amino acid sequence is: CASSRQGDNQPQHF. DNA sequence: TGTGCCAGCAGCCGTCAAGGGGACAATCAGCCCCAGCATTTT.